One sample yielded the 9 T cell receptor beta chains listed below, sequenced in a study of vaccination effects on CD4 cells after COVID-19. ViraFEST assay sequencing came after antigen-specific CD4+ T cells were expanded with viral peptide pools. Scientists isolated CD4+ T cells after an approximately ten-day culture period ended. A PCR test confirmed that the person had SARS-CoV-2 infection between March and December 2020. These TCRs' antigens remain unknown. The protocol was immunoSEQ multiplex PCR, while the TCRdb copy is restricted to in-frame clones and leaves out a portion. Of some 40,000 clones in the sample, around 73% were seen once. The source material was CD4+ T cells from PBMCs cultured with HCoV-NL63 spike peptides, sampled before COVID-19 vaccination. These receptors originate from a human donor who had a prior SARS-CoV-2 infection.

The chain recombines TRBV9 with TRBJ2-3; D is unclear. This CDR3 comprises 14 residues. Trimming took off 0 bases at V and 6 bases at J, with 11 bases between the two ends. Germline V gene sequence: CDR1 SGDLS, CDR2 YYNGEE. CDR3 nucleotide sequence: TGTGCCAGCAGCGTAGAGGCTAGAATCGATACGCAGTATTTT. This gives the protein CASSVEARIDTQYF.

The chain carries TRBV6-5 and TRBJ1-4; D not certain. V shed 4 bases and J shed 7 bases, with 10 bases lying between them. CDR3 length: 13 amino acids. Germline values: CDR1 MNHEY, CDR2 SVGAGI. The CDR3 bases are TGTGCCAGCAGTTCGGGGAACTTTGAAAAACTGTTTTTT. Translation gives CASSSGNFEKLFF.

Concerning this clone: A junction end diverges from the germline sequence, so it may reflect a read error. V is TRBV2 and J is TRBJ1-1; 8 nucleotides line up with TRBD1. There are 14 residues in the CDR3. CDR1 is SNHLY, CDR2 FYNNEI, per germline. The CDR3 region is CASSERTGPGGLIF. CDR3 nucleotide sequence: TGTGCCAGCAGTGAGAGGACAGGGCCCGGGGGGCTTATCTTT.

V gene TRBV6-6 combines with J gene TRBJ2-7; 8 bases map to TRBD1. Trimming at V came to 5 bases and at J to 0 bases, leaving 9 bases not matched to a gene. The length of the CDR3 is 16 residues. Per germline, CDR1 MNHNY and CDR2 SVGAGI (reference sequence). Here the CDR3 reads CASSTPGQGISYEQYF. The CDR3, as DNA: TGTGCCAGCAGTACCCCTGGACAGGGAATCTCCTACGAGCAGTACTTC.

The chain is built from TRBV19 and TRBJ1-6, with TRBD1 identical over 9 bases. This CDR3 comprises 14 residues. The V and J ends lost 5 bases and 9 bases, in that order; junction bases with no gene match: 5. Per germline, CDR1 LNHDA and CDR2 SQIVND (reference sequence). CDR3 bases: TGTGCCAGTAGTGTCGGGACAGGGCTTTCACCCCTCCACTTT. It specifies CASSVGTGLSPLHF.

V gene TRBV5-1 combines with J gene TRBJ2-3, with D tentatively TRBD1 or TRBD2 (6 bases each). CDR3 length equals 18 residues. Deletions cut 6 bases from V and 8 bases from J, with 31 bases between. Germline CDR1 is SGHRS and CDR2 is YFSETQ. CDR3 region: CASTHGGTAPGAVGTQYF. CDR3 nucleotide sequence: TGCGCCAGCACTCATGGAGGGACCGCCCCGGGGGCGGTTGGTACGCAGTATTTT.

CDR3 sequence reads: CASSLVSYTNEKLFF. CDR3 nucleotides: TGTGCCAGCAGCTTAGTTTCATACACTAATGAAAAACTGTTTTTT. The gene calls are TRBV7-9 and TRBJ1-4; unclear D gene. CDR1 is SEHNR and CDR2 is FQNEAQ in the germline V gene (reference sequence). This CDR3 comprises 15 residues. V lost 1 base to trimming and J lost 2 bases, with 8 bases between them.

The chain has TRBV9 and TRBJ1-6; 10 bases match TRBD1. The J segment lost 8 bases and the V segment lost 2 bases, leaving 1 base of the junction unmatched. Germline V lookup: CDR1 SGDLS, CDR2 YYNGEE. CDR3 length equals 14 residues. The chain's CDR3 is CASSVGQGDSPLHF. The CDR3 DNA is TGTGCCAGCAGCGTCGGACAGGGGGATTCACCCCTCCACTTT.

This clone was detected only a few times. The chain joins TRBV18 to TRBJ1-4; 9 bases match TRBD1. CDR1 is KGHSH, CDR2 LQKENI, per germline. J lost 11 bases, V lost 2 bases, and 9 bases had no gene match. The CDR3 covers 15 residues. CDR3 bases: TGTGCCAGCTCACCAGGCTGGGGACAGGGAGGGAAACTGTTTTTT. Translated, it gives CASSPGWGQGGKLFF.